These T cell receptor beta chains were read from a single sample in a study of T cells in Graves' hyperthyroidism and ophthalmopathy. MiXCR, applied by TCRdb to the multiplex PCR reads, yields one record per CDR3 protein. Of 480,000 or so distinct CDR3 sequences listed, around an eighth are singletons. The sequencing input was blood. The receptors here all came from a woman in her late teens or twenties with Graves' hyperthyroidism. CDR3s include the opening cysteine and the closing phenylalanine or tryptophan.

J gene	V gene	CDR3 protein
TRBJ1-2	TRBV13	CASSSPGLTNYGYTF
TRBJ2-3	TRBV10-3	CVIKVTTAGGRTDTQYF
TRBJ2-4	TRBV7-2	CASSPQTGRAKNIQYF
TRBJ1-1	TRBV20-1	CSASGQSWNTEAFF
TRBJ1-1	TRBV12-3/TRBV12-4	CASSSPGHLEAFF
TRBJ2-7	TRBV30	CAWGPGGPYEQYF
TRBJ2-7	TRBV20-1	CSAAGTSGYTYEQYF
TRBJ1-2	TRBV3-1	CASSPTPGQRFNYGYTF
TRBJ2-3	TRBV11-2	CASSLVGLATDTQYF
TRBJ2-5	TRBV27	CASSLNRDLETQYF
TRBJ2-1	TRBV4-1	CASSPSVEQFF
TRBJ2-1	TRBV9	CASSGTTRRTSGTGRNEQFF
TRBJ2-3	TRBV5-1	CASRLLPASDTQYF
TRBJ2-1	TRBV5-6	CASSFGATPYNEQFF
TRBJ1-5	TRBV20-1	CSAREGAPIGNQPQHF
TRBJ1-2	TRBV20-1	CSAREDRRGYTF
TRBJ2-1	TRBV12-3/TRBV12-4	CASSLGRRGYNEQFF
TRBJ1-1	TRBV4-1	CASSQDPPDWSNTEAFF
TRBJ2-2	TRBV6-1	CASRRGADTGELFF
TRBJ2-3	TRBV11-2	CASSPARGRAPADTQYF
TRBJ1-5	TRBV7-8	CASSSSDRGSNQPQHF
TRBJ2-7	TRBV10-1	CASSETRGSYEQYF
TRBJ1-5	TRBV18	CASSPGDSFLAQHF
TRBJ2-2	TRBV12-3/TRBV12-4	CASSLMSGELFF
TRBJ2-3	TRBV7-8	CASSPTSTYQAPDTQYF
TRBJ1-2	TRBV7-2	CASSLSSSNYGYTF
TRBJ2-3	TRBV5-1	CASSLVIAGGPDTDTQYF
TRBJ2-1	TRBV14	CASSLLAGVRNEQFF
TRBJ2-3	TRBV5-1	CASSLVSPTDTQYF
TRBJ1-2	TRBV6-5	CASSYSDRVLSPQGYTF
TRBJ2-1	TRBV6-1	CASTPPGTSRNEQFF
TRBJ2-5	TRBV5-8	CASGPFGTAGETQYF
TRBJ2-1	TRBV12-3/TRBV12-4	CASSFSKSGANEQFF
TRBJ1-2	TRBV12-3/TRBV12-4	CASSVRGDYGYTF
TRBJ2-7	TRBV29-1	CSVLRTPSSYEQYF
TRBJ1-5	TRBV2	CASSDWGVGNQPQHF
TRBJ2-1	TRBV4-1	CASRPGSQIIHEQFF
TRBJ1-4	TRBV6-5	CASSYSAGGKEKLFF
TRBJ2-5	TRBV11-1	CASSPNPYTGQETQYF
TRBJ2-1	TRBV18	CASSPSGQAGTDEQFF